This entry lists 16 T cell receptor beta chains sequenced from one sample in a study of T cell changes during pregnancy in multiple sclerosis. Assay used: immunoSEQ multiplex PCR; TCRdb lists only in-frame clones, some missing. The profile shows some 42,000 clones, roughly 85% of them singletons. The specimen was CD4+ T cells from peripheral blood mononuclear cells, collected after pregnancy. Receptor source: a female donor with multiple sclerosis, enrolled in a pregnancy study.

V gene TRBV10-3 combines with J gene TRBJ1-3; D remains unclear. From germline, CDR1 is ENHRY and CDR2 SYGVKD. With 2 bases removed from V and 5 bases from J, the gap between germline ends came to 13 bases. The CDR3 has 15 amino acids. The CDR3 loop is CAISEGQVERNTIYF. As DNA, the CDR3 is TGTGCCATCAGTGAGGGTCAGGTAGAAAGAAACACCATATATTTT.

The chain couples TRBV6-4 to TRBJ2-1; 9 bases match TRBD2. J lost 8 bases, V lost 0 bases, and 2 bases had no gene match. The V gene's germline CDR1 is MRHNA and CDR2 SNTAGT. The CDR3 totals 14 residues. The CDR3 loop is CASSDSRGGYEQFF. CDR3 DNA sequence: TGTGCCAGCAGTGACTCGCGGGGGGGCTATGAGCAGTTCTTC.

The CDR3 region is CASSGRRGEGYGYTF. For the CDR3, the DNA is TGTGCCAGCAGTGGCCGACGGGGGGAGGGTTATGGCTACACCTTC. This chain connects TRBV6-5 to TRBJ1-2, with D perhaps TRBD1 (5 bases). Germline CDR1 reads MNHEY; CDR2 reads SVGAGI. The CDR3 is 15 amino acids. V lost 5 bases and J lost 5, with 18 bases in between.

The CDR3 sequence: CASSFDRTGELFF. The CDR3 coding sequence is TGTGCCAGCAGCTTTGACAGGACCGGGGAGCTGTTTTTT. The rearrangement links TRBV5-6 to TRBJ2-2; perhaps TRBD1 as D (6 bases). V gave up 2 bases and J gave up 5 bases, with 7 bases separating them. The CDR3 is 13 residues long. Germline loops: CDR1 SGHDT, CDR2 YYEEEE.

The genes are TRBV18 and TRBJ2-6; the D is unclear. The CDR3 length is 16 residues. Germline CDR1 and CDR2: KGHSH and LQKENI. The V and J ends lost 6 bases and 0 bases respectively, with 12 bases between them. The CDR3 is CASSLWHISGANVLTF. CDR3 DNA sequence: TGTGCCAGCTCCCTCTGGCATATCTCTGGGGCCAACGTCCTGACTTTC.

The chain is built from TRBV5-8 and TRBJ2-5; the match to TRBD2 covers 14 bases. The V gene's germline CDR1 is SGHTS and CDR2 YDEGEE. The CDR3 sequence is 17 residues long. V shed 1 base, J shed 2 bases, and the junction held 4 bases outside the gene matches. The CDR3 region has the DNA TGTGCCAGCAGCTTGAGGGGACTAGCGGGGGTACAAGAGACCCAGTACTTC. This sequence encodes CASSLRGLAGVQETQYF.

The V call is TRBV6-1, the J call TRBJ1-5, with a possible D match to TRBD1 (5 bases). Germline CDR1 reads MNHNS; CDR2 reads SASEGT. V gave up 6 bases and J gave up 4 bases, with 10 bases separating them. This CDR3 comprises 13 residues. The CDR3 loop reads CASRDIWNQPQHF. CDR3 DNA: TGTGCCAGCAGGGACATTTGGAATCAGCCCCAGCATTTT.

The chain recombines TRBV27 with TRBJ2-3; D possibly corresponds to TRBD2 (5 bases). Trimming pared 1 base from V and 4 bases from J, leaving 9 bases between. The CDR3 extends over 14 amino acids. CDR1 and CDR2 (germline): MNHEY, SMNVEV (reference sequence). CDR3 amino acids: CASSLWERADTQYF. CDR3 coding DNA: TGTGCCAGCAGTTTATGGGAGAGGGCAGATACGCAGTATTTT.

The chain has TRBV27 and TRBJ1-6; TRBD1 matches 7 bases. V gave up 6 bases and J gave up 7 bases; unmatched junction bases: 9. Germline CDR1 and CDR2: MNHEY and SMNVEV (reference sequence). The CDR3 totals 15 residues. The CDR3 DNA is TGTGCCAGCAGCCCCACAGGGGCCCCGAATTCACCCCTCCACTTT. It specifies CASSPTGAPNSPLHF.

CDR3 nucleotides: TGTGCCAGCAGCGGAAACAGGGGCACCAATTCACCCCTCCACTTT. Protein: CASSGNRGTNSPLHF. The chain combines TRBV5-6 with TRBJ1-6; 7 bases align to TRBD1. The CDR3 runs to 15 residues. The ends lost 4 bases at V and 7 bases at J; junction bases unmatched: 8. CDR1 and CDR2 from the germline V gene are SGHDT and YYEEEE.

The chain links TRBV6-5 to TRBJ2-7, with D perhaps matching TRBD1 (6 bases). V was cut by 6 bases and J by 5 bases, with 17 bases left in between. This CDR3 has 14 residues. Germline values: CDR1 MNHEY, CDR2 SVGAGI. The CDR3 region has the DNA TGTGCCAGCAGCCCCAGGGGAAGCGAGGACGAGCAGTACTTC. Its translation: CASSPRGSEDEQYF.

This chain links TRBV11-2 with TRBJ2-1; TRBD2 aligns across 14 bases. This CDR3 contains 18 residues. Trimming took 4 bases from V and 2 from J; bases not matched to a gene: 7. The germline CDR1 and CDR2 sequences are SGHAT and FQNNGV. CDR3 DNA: TGTGCCAGCAGCTCAATTCGGACTAGCGGGGGGCCCTACAATGAGCAGTTCTTC. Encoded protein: CASSSIRTSGGPYNEQFF.

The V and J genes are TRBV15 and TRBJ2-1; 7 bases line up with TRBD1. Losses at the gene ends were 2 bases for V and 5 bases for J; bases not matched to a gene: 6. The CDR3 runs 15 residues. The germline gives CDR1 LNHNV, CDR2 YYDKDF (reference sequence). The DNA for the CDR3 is TGTGCCACCAGCAGAAGGGGACAGTCGGACAATGAGCAGTTCTTC. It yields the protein CATSRRGQSDNEQFF.

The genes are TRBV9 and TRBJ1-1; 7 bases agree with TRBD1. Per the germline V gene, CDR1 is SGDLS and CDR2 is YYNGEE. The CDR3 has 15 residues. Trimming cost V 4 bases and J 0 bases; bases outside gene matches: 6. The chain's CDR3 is CASSPQGNMNTEAFF. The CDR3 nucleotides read TGTGCCAGCAGCCCACAGGGGAATATGAACACTGAAGCTTTCTTT.

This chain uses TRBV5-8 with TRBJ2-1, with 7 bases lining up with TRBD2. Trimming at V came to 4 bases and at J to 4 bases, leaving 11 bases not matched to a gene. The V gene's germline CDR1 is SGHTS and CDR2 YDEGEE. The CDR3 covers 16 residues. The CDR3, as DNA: TGTGCCAGCAGCGGGGGTTGGGACTACCTTTACAATGAGCAGTTCTTC. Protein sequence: CASSGGWDYLYNEQFF.

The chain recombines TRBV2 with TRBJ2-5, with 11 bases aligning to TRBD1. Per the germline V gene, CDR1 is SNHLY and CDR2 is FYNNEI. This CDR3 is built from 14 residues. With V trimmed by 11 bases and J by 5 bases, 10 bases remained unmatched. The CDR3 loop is CAAARDRGTETQYF. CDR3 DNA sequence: TGTGCCGCCGCGCGGGACAGGGGGACGGAGACCCAGTACTTC.